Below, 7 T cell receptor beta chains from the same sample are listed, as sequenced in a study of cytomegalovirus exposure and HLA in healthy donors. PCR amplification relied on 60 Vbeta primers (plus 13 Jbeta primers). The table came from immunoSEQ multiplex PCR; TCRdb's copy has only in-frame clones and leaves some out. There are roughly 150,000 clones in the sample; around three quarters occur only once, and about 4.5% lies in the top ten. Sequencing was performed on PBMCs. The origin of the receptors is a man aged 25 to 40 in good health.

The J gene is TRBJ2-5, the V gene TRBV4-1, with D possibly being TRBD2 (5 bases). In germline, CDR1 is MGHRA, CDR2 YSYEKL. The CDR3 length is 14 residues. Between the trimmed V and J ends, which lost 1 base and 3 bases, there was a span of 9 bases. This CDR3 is CASSQGSGKETQYF. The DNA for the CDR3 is TGCGCCAGCAGCCAAGGGTCGGGGAAAGAGACCCAGTACTTC.

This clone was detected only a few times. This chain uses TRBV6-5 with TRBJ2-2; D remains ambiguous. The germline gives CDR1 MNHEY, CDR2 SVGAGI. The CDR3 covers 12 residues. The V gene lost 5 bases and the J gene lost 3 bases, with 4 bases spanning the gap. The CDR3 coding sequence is TGTGCCAGCAGTCTCTACACCGGGGAGCTGTTTTTT. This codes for CASSLYTGELFF.

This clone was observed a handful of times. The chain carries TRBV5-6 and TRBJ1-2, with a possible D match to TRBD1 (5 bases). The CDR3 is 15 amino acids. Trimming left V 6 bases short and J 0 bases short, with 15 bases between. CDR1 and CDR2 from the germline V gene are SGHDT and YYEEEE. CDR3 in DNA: TGTGCCAGCATCCCGAGGAGGGGATCTAACTATGGCTACACCTTC. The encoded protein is CASIPRRGSNYGYTF.

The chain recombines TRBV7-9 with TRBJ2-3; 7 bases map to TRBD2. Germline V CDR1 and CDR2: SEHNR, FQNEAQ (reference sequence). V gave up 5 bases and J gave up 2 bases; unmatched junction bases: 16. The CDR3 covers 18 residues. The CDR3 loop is CASSAQPNLAGHTDTQYF. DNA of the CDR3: TGTGCCAGCAGCGCGCAGCCGAACTTAGCGGGTCACACAGATACGCAGTATTTT.

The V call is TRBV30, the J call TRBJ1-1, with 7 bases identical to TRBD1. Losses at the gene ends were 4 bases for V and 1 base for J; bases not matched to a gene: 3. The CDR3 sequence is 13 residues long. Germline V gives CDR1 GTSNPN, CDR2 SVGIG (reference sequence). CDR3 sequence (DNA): TGTGCCTGGAACCCAGGGGGGAACACTGAAGCTTTCTTT. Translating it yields CAWNPGGNTEAFF.

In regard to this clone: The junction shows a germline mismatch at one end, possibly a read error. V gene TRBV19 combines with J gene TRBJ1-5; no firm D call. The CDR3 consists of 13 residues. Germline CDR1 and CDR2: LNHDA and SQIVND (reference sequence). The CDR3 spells CASGIRSNQPQHF. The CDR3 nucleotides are TGTGCCAGTGGTATACGGAGCAATCAGCCCCAGCATTTT.

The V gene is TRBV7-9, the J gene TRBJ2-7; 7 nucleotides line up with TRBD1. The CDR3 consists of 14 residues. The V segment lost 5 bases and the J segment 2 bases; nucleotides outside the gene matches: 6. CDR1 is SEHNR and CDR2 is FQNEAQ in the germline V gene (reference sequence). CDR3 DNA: TGTGCCAGCAGCACTGACAGGGAAACCTACGAGCAGTACTTC. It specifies CASSTDRETYEQYF.